The 7 T cell receptor beta chains listed next were all sequenced from one sample in a study of cytomegalovirus exposure and HLA in healthy donors (dated by TCRdb to about 2017). To prepare the library, the immunoSEQ multiplex PCR assay was applied. A mixture of 60 forward primers for TCR Vbeta segments and 13 reverse primers for TCR Jbeta segments was used in the multiplex PCR. TCRdb re-hosts the immuneACCESS table, in-frame sequences only. Its copies lack some clones; in the studies checked, an unresolved V gene accounts for under half of them, and the cause for the rest is not known. In this sample the table shows around 150,000 clones, around 74% of which occur a single time. The ten most abundant clones make up about 1.9% of the sample. Sequencing was done on a sample of PBMCs. The receptors were sampled from a female donor in good health and CMV-seronegative.

The chain employs TRBV7-9 and TRBJ1-4, with D tentatively TRBD1 (6 bases). This CDR3 has 14 residues. Trimming removed 5 bases at V and 2 bases at J, with 9 bases between. Germline CDR1 SEHNR, CDR2 FQNEAQ (reference sequence). CDR3 protein: CASSAGVTNEKLFF. CDR3 coding DNA: TGTGCCAGCAGCGCAGGGGTCACTAATGAAAAACTGTTTTTT. The complete variable domain, with remaining parts taken from reference TRBV7-9 and TRBJ1-4, reads DTGVSQNPRHKITKRGQNVTFRCDPISEHNRLYWYRQTLGQGPEFLTYFQNEAQLEKSRLLSDRFSAERPKGSFSTLEIQRTEQGDSAMYLCASSAGVTNEKLFFGSGTQLSVL.

This rearrangement joins TRBV9 to TRBJ2-4; 8 positions match TRBD1. The junction had 3 bases not matched to a gene; V was cut back by 0 bases and J by 7 bases. CDR3 length: 14 amino acids. CDR1 and CDR2 from the germline V gene are SGDLS and YYNGEE. The CDR3 region has the DNA TGTGCCAGCAGCGTAGGGACAGGGAAGAACATTCAGTACTTC. This gives the protein CASSVGTGKNIQYF.

The chain combines TRBV19 with TRBJ1-2, with D perhaps matching TRBD1 (6 bases). This CDR3 comprises 13 residues. The germline V and J ends were trimmed by 2 bases and 2 bases, with 6 bases remaining between them. Germline loops: CDR1 LNHDA, CDR2 SQIVND (reference sequence). CDR3 protein: CASSITGNYGYTF. The CDR3 region has the DNA TGTGCCAGTAGTATAACAGGGAACTATGGCTACACCTTC.

This clone was counted only a few times. V usage is TRBV14 and J usage is TRBJ2-7, with D tentatively TRBD2 (7 bases). Germline V lookup: CDR1 SGHDN, CDR2 FVKESK. CDR3 length equals 14 residues. Trimming took off 3 bases at V and 3 bases at J, with 12 bases between the two ends. Here the CDR3 reads CASSQRGPRYEQYF. For the CDR3, the DNA is TGTGCCAGCAGCCAGCGGGGGCCTCGCTACGAGCAGTACTTC.

In its sample, this clone was seen a few times. As DNA, the CDR3 is TGTGCCAGCAGTGGTGGGGAGTACAATGAGCAGTTCTTC. Translation: CASSGGEYNEQFF. V usage is TRBV2 and J usage is TRBJ2-1; perhaps TRBD2 as D (5 bases). The CDR3 has 13 residues. V lost 4 bases to trimming and J lost 4 bases, with 8 bases between them. CDR1 and CDR2 from the germline V gene are SNHLY and FYNNEI.

The V call is TRBV6-1, the J call TRBJ2-2, with 8 bases fitting TRBD2. The junction had 1 base not matched to a gene; V was cut back by 4 bases and J by 0 bases. CDR1 is MNHNS, CDR2 SASEGT, per germline. The CDR3 has 15 amino acids. CDR3 coding DNA: TGTGCCAGCAGTGTTAGCGGGACGAACACCGGGGAGCTGTTTTTT. Its protein product is CASSVSGTNTGELFF.

The J gene is TRBJ2-7, the V gene TRBV19, with 10 bases fitting TRBD1. The V and J ends lost 2 bases and 1 base, in that order; junction bases with no gene match: 14. The V gene's germline CDR1 is LNHDA and CDR2 SQIVND (reference sequence). This CDR3 comprises 19 residues. CDR3 DNA: TGTGCCAGTAGTATAAGGGGTGCCAGGGACAGGGGAGTATCCTACGAGCAGTACTTC. Translating gives CASSIRGARDRGVSYEQYF.